The TCR beta chain described here comes from a study of identical twins. The CDR3 is 17 residues long. Trimming removed 0 bases from V and 3 bases from J; junction bases left unmatched: 6. Germline V lookup: CDR1 SGHRS, CDR2 YFSETQ. TCRdb used MiXCR to reprocess the 5' RACE reads, holding one entry per CDR3 protein. Of 200,000 to 300,000 distinct CDR3 sequences in the sample, about 7% are singletons; the top ten hold roughly 3.6%. These data were likewise used in another study, on yellow fever vaccine responses in identical twins.

The sequence came from a woman in her late teens or twenties in good health. The sequenced sample consisted of memory (CD45RO+) T cells sorted from blood. V gene TRBV5-1 combines with J gene TRBJ2-3, with 11 bases matching TRBD2. The CDR3 loop reads CASSLDEGLAVTDTQYF. The DNA for the CDR3 is TGCGCCAGCAGCTTGGACGAGGGACTAGCGGTGACAGATACGCAGTATTTT.